This TCR beta chain was found in a study of T-cell memory formation after mild COVID-19. Study outcomes and limitations: Some clones that responded turned up in pre-infection memory, which suggests that cross-reactive memory joined in.

The CDR3 consists of 12 residues. Germline V gives CDR1 ENHRY, CDR2 SYGVKD. The ends were cut back, 6 bases at V and 1 base at J, with 6 bases in the middle. In TCRdb, the 5' RACE reads were re-called with MiXCR into one record per CDR3 protein. The sample lists under 250,000 distinct CDR3 sequences; 15% were seen once. Concerning this clonotype itself: The antigen is undetermined.

This chain connects TRBV10-3 to TRBJ1-1; the D is unclear. Sequencing was done on a sample of PBMCs or a T cell subset sorted from them (not recorded which). The receptor's source is an adult woman who had mild COVID-19 (a few samples of this study predate the infection). Cell type and time point are not known. This CDR3 reads CAIRQWNTEAFF. The CDR3 DNA is TGTGCCATCAGACAGTGGAACACTGAAGCTTTCTTT.